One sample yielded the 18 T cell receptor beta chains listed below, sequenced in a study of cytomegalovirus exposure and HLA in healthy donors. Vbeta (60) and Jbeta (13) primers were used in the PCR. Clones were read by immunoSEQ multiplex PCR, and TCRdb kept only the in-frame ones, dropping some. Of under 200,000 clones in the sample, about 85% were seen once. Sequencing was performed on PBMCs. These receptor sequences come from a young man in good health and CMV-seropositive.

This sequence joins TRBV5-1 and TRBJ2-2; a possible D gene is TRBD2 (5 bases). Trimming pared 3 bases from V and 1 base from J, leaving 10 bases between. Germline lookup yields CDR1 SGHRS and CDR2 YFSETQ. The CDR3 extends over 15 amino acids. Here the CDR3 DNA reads TGCGCCAGCAGCTCCCCTCGGGAGAACACCGGGGAGCTGTTTTTT. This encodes CASSSPRENTGELFF.

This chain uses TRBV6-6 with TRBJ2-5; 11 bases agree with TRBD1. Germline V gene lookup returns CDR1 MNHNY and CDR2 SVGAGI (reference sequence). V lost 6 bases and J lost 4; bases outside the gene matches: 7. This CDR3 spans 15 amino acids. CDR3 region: CASSSGQGARETQYF. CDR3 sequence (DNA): TGTGCCAGCAGCTCCGGACAGGGGGCACGAGAGACCCAGTACTTC.

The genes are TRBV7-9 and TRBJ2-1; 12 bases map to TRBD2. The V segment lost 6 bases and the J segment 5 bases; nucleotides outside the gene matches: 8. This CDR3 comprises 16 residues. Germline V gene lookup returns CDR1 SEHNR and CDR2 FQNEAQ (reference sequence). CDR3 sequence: CASRPPTSGRNNEQFF. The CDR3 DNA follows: TGTGCCAGCAGGCCCCCGACTAGCGGGAGAAACAATGAGCAGTTCTTC.

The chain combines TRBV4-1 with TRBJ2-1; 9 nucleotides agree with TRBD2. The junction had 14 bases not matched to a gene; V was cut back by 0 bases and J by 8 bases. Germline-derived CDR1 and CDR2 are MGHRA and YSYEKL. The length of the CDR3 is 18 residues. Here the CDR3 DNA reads TGCGCCAGCAGCCAAGATTGGCTAGCGGGATTTAGAGGGGATGAGCAGTTCTTC. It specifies CASSQDWLAGFRGDEQFF.

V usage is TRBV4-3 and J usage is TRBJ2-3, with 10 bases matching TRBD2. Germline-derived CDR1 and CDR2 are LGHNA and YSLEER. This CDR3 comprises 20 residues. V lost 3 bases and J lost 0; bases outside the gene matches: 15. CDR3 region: CASSHEVGGLAGVSTDTQYF. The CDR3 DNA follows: TGCGCCAGCAGCCACGAAGTGGGGGGGCTAGCGGGAGTGAGCACAGATACGCAGTATTTT.

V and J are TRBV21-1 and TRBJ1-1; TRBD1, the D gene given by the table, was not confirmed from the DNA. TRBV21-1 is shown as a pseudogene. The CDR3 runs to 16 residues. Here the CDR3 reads CASSALRRQLNTEAFF. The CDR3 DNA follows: TGTGCCAGCAGCGCCCTGCGAAGACAGTTGAACACTGAAGCTTTCTTT.

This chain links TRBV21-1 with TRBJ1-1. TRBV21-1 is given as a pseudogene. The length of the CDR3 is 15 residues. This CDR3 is CASSKGTARNTEAFF. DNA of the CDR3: TGTGCCAGCAGCAAAGGTACCGCTAGAAACACTGAAGCTTTCTTT.

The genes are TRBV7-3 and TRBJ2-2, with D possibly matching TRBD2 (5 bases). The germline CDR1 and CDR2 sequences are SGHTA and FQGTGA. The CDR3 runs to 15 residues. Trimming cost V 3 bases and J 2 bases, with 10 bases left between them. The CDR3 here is CASSFRGKNTGELFF. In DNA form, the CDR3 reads TGTGCCAGCAGCTTTCGGGGAAAAAACACCGGGGAGCTGTTTTTT.

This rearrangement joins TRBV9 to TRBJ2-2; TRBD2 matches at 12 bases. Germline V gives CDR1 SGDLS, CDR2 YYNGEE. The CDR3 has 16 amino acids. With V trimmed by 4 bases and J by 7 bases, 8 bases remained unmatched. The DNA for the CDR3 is TGTGCCAGCAGCTCCAAGACTAGCGGGAGTGGCGGGGAGCTGTTTTTT. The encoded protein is CASSSKTSGSGGELFF. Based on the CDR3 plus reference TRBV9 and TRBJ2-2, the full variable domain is DSGVTQTPKHLITATGQRVTLRCSPRSGDLSVYWYQQSLDQGLQFLIQYYNGEERAKGNILERFSAQQFPDLHSELNLSSLELGDSALYFCASSSKTSGSGGELFFGEGSRLTVL.

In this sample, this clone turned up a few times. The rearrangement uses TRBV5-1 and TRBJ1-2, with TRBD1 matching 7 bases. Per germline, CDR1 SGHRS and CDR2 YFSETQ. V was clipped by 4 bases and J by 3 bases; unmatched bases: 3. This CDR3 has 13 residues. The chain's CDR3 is CASSPQGDYGYTF. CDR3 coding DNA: TGCGCCAGCAGCCCCCAGGGGGACTATGGCTACACCTTC.

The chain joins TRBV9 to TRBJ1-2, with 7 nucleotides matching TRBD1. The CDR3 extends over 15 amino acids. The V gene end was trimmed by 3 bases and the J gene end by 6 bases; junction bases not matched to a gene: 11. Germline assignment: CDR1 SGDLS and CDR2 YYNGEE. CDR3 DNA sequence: TGTGCCAGCAGCGACGACAGGGCCCTTGGGGATGGCTACACCTTC. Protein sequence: CASSDDRALGDGYTF.

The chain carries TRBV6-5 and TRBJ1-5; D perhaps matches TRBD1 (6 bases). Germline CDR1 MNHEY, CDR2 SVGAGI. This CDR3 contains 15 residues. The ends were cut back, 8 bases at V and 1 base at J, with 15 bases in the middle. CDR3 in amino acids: CASLRTAHSNQPQHF. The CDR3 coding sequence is TGTGCCAGCCTCCGGACAGCTCACAGCAATCAGCCCCAGCATTTT.

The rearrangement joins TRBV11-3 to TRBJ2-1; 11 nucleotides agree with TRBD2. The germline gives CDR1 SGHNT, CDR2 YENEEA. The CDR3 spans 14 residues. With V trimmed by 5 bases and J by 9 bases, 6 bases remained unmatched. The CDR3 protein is CASSRTSGRPEQFF. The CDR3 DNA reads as TGTGCCAGCAGCCGGACTAGCGGGCGGCCTGAGCAGTTCTTC.

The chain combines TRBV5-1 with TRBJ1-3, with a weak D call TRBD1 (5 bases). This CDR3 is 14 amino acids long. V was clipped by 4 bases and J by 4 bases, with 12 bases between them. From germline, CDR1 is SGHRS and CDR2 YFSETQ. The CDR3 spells CASSPTTAGNTIYF. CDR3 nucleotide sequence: TGCGCCAGCAGCCCGACGACAGCCGGAAACACCATATATTTT.

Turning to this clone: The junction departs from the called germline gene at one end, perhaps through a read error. The CDR3 sequence: CSSSFRYQPQHF. The CDR3 DNA is TGTTCCAGCAGCTTCCGGTATCAGCCCCAGCATTTT. This chain connects TRBV7-9 to TRBJ1-5; D is ambiguous. The CDR3 spans 12 residues. CDR1 and CDR2 from the germline V gene are SEHNR and FQNEAQ (reference sequence).

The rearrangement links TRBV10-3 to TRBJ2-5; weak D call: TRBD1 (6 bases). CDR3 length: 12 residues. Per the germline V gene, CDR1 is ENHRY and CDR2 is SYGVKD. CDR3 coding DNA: TGTGGGGCAGGGGATACCCAAGAGACCCAGTACTTC. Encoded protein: CGAGDTQETQYF.

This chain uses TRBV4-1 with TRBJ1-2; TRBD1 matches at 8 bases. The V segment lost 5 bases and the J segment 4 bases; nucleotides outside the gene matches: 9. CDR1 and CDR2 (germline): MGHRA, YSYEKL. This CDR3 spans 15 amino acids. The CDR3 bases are TGCGCCAGCAGCGACGGACAGGGTTTCTTCTATGGCTACACCTTC. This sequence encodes CASSDGQGFFYGYTF.

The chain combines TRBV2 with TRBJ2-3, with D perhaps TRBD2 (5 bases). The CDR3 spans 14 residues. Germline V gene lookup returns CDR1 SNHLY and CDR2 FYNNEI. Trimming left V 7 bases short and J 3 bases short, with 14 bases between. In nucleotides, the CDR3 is TGTGCCAGCAATCGGGATGGCGGGACAGATACGCAGTATTTT. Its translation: CASNRDGGTDTQYF.